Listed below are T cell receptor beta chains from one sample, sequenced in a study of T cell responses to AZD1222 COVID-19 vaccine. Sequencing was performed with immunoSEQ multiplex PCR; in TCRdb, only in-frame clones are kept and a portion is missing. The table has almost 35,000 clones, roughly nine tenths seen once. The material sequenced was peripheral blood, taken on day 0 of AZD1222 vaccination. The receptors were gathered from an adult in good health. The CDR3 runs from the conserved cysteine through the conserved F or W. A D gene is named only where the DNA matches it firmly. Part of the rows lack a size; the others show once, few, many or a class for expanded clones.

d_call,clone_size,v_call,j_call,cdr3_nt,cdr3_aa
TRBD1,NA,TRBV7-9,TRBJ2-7,TGTGCCAGCAGCTCGGGGACAGGGTCTTCCTACGAGCAGTACTTC,CASSSGTGSSYEQYF
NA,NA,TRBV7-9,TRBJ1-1,TGTGCCAGCAGCTTAGAGGGGCAGAACACTGAAGCTTTCTTT,CASSLEGQNTEAFF
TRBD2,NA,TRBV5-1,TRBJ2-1,TGCGCCAGCAGCCCCAGGACTAGCGGGGGATACAATGAGCAGTTCTTC,CASSPRTSGGYNEQFF
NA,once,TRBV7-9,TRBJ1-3,TGTGCCAGCAGCTTAGAATACCCGACAGAGGGCCTGCGAAACACCATATATTTT,CASSLEYPTEGLRNTIYF
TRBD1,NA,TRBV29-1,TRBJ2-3,TGCAGCGTTGGGGACAGGCGAGGAGATACGCAGTATTTT,CSVGDRRGDTQYF
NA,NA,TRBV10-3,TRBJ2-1,TGTGCCATCAGTGGCACGGGACTCTACAATGAGCAGTTCTTC,CAISGTGLYNEQFF
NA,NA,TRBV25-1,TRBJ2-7,TGTGCCAGCAGTGACAGTTTCCAGGGGCAGTACTTC,CASSDSFQGQYF
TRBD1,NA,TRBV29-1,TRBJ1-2,TGCAGCGCAACGACAGGGGAGAGCTATGGCTACACCTTC,CSATTGESYGYTF
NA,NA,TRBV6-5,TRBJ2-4,TGTGCCAGCAGTTATACGGGTCCGCCTAAAAACATTCAGTACTTC,CASSYTGPPKNIQYF
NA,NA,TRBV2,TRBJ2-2,TGTGCCAGTTCTTTCGGCACGAACACCGGGGAGCTGTTTTTT,CASSFGTNTGELFF
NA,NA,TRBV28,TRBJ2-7,TGTGCCAGCAGCCGAACCCGGGACACAACCTACGAGCAGTACTTC,CASSRTRDTTYEQYF
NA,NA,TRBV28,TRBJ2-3,TGTGCCAGCAGTTTTTGGCAGGATATTTCTCCGCAGTATTTT,CASSFWQDISPQYF
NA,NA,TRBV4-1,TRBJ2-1,TGCGCCAGCAGCCAAAATACTAGCAGACTATACAATGAGCAGTTCTTC,CASSQNTSRLYNEQFF
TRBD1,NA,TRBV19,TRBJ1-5,TGTGCCAGCAACCCCCGACAGGGGCATAATCAGCCCCAGCATTTT,CASNPRQGHNQPQHF
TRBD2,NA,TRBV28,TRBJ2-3,TGTGCCAGCAAACTGGGTCCGGGACTAGCGTCTAGCACAGATACGCAGTATTTT,CASKLGPGLASSTDTQYF
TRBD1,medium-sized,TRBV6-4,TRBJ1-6,TGTGCCAGCAGTCCCGGGACAGGGGATAATTCACCCCTCCACTTT,CASSPGTGDNSPLHF
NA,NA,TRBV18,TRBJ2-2,TGTGCCAGCTCACCGATGAGCGGCACCGGGGAGCTGTTTTTT,CASSPMSGTGELFF
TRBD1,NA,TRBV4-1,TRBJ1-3,TGCGCCAGCAGCCAAGGGCGACAGGGGGTTCTTGGAAACACCATATATTTT,CASSQGRQGVLGNTIYF
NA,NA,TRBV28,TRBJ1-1,TGTGCCAGCAGTTCTCTCGTGGGTACTGAAGCTTTCTTT,CASSSLVGTEAFF
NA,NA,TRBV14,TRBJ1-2,TGTGCCAGCAGCCAAGGACAGGTGTATGGCTACACCTTC,CASSQGQVYGYTF
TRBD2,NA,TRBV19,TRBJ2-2,TGTGCCAGTAGTTCTCGCCCTAGCGGAGTTACCGGGGAGCTGTTTTTT,CASSSRPSGVTGELFF
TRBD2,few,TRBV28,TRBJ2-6,TGTGCCAGCAGCGGCGGGACTAGCGGGACCGGGGCCAACGTCCTGACTTTC,CASSGGTSGTGANVLTF
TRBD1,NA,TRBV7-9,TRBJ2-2,TGTGCCAGCTCCCGTATCCCGACAGGGGCCATTACCGGGGAGCTGTTTTTT,CASSRIPTGAITGELFF
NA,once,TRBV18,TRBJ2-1,TGTGCCAGCTCACCTGTCAATGAGCAGTTCTTC,CASSPVNEQFF
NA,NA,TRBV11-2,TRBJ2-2,TGTGCCAGCAGCTCGGGACTTTTCACCGGGGAGCTGTTTTTT,CASSSGLFTGELFF
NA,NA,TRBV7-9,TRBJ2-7,TGTGCCAGCTGGGAAGTCTGGCACGAGCAGTACTTC,CASWEVWHEQYF
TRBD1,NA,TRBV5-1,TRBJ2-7,TGCGCCAGCAGAACCGGGACAGGCCCTTACGAGCAGTACTTC,CASRTGTGPYEQYF
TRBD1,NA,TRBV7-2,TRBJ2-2,TGTGCCAGCAGCTATGGGCAGGGGGCCACCGGGGAGCTGTTTTTT,CASSYGQGATGELFF
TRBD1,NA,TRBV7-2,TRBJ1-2,TGTGCCAGCAGCTACCCTACAGGGGGCGGCTATGGCTACACCTTC,CASSYPTGGGYGYTF
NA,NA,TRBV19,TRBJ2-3,TGTGCCAGTAGTAGTGTCGTAAGCACAGATACGCAGTATTTT,CASSSVVSTDTQYF
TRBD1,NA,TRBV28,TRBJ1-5,TGTGCCAGCAGCCTCGGACAGGGTAATCAGCCCCAGCATTTT,CASSLGQGNQPQHF
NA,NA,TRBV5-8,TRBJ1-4,TGTGCCAGCAGCTCTAGAGGGGCGGCGGATGAAAAACTGTTTTTT,CASSSRGAADEKLFF
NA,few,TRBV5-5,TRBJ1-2,TGTGCCAGCAGCTTGGGGACGGCGGGTGGCTACACCTTC,CASSLGTAGGYTF
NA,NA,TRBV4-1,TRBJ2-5,TGCGCCAGCAGCCAAGATAGGAGGGGGGAGACCCAGTACTTC,CASSQDRRGETQYF
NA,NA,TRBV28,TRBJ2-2,TGTGCCAGCAGTCCTGGGGCGGCTCCGAACACCGGGGAGCTGTTTTTT,CASSPGAAPNTGELFF
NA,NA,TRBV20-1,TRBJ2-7,TGCAGTGCTAGTGATCTGGTGGCGCGCCCGAGCGAGCAGTACTTC,CSASDLVARPSEQYF
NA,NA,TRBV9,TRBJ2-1,TGTGCCAGCAGCGTAGACGGGAGCCCCTACAATGAGCAGTTCTTC,CASSVDGSPYNEQFF
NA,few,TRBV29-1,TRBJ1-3,TGCAGCGTCTCCCTAGGGGGACTCCAGGGCTCCGGAAACACCATATATTTT,CSVSLGGLQGSGNTIYF
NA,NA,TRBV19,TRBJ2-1,TGTGCCAGTAGTTTCCCTTGGGTCGGGGACTACAATGAGCAGTTCTTC,CASSFPWVGDYNEQFF
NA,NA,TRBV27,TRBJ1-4,TGTGCCAGCGGGACACTCAATGAAAAACTGTTTTTT,CASGTLNEKLFF